Given below is one T cell receptor beta chain in context. What it recognizes is unknown. The CDR3 loop spans 16 amino acids. Germline CDR1 and CDR2: DFQATT and SNEGSKA (reference sequence). V lost 0 bases and J lost 5, with 17 bases in between. The sample is drawn from a study of blood T cells in healthy people across ages. Then a second PCR, running roughly 7 to 11 cycles, was carried out with a sample-barcoded 5' primer and a J-beta primer mix. In TCRdb, the 5' RACE reads were re-called with MiXCR into one record per CDR3 protein. The sample lists about 970,000 distinct CDR3 sequences, approximately 50% seen once, with around a fifth in the top ten. Findings and caveats of the study: With donor CMV status unknown, expanded clonotype changes were possibly confounded.

This chain connects TRBV20-1 to TRBJ2-1; D might be TRBD1 or TRBD2, each matching 5 bases. The sample consisted of blood. The receptor was isolated from a woman aged 55-70 years in good health. CDR3 protein: CSARDLKGPRNNEQFF. The CDR3 nucleotides are TGCAGTGCTAGAGATCTTAAGGGACCCAGAAACAATGAGCAGTTCTTC.